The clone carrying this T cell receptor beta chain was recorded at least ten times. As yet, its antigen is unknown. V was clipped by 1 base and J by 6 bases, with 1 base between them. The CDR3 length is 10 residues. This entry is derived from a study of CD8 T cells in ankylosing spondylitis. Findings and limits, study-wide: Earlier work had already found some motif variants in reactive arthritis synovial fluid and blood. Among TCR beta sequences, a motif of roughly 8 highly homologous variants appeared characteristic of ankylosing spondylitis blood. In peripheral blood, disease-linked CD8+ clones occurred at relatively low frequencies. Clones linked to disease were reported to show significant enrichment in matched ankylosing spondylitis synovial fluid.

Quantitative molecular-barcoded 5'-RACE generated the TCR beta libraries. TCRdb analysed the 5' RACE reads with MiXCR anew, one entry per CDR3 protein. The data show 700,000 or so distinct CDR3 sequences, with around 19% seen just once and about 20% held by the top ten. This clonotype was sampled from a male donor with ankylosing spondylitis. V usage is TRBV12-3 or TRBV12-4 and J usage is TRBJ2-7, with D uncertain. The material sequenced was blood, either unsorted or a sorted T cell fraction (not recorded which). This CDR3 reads CASSLGEQYF. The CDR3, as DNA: TGTGCCAGCAGTTTAGGCGAGCAGTACTTC.